This is a list of T cell receptor beta chains from one sample in a study of Ad26.COV2.S vaccination and SARS-CoV-2 variants. Generated by immunoSEQ multiplex PCR, the TCRdb table keeps only in-frame clones and is missing some. The repertoire holds 440,000 or so clones, with about 92% as singletons. Sequencing used peripheral blood, obtained in a trial of Ad26.COV2.S vaccine versus placebo. The receptors come from a person between 18 and 65 years old who received the Ad26.COV2.S COVID-19 vaccine or a placebo. Both conserved end residues are part of each CDR3. D genes are given only for firm matches. A clone size is listed for some rows: how often the clone was seen (once, few, many), or a class if it is expanded.

V gene,clone size,J gene,D gene,CDR3 DNA,CDR3 protein
TRBV6-1,-,TRBJ2-1,TRBD2,TGTGCCAGCAGTGAACGGGGGGGCCCGTCCTACAATGAGCAGTTCTTC,CASSERGGPSYNEQFF
TRBV28,-,TRBJ2-1,-,TGTGCCAGCAGTTCCGTTGGGGGCCGGGATGAGCAGTTCTTC,CASSSVGGRDEQFF
TRBV4-3,many,TRBJ2-6,-,TGCGCCAGCAGCCAAGAGGCAGGGTCTGGGGCCAACGTCCTGACTTTC,CASSQEAGSGANVLTF
TRBV19,-,TRBJ1-1,TRBD1,TGTGCCAGTAGTATTGTAAGGGGGCTAAGGGTGAACACTGAAGCTTTCTTT,CASSIVRGLRVNTEAFF
TRBV7-9,-,TRBJ2-1,TRBD1,TGTGCCAGCACCACTACCGACAGGGCGACAACCTCCTACAATGAGCAGTTCTTC,CASTTTDRATTSYNEQFF
TRBV14,-,TRBJ2-3,-,TGTGCCAGCAGCCGGGTCACAGGAAGGAGTACAGATACGCAGTATTTT,CASSRVTGRSTDTQYF
TRBV19,-,TRBJ1-4,-,TGTGCCAGTAGTACCACGTTGGCTGCGGAACTGTTTTTT,CASSTTLAAELFF
TRBV11-2,-,TRBJ2-3,TRBD2,TGTGCCAGCAGTCCTGTTACCGGACTAGCCGCAGATACGCAGTATTTT,CASSPVTGLAADTQYF
TRBV10-1,-,TRBJ2-7,-,TGCGCCAGCAGTGGAGGGGGTTTCCCAGACGAGCAGTACTTC,CASSGGGFPDEQYF
TRBV5-1,-,TRBJ1-2,-,TGCGCCAGCAGCTACGGAGGGCCAGACTATGGCTACACCTTC,CASSYGGPDYGYTF
TRBV19,-,TRBJ1-1,TRBD1,TGTGCCAGTAGTATGTGGGACAGGGGGATTTCGACTGAAGCTTTCTTT,CASSMWDRGISTEAFF
TRBV30,-,TRBJ2-5,-,TGTGCCTGGAGTCTCACTAGGGGGGGTGGGACCCAGTACTTC,CAWSLTRGGGTQYF
TRBV7-6,-,TRBJ1-2,TRBD1,TGTGCCAGCAGCCGAAGGACAGGGGTCGGCTACACCTTC,CASSRRTGVGYTF
TRBV15,-,TRBJ1-4,-,TGTGCCACCAGCAGAGAGGATGGGGTGGCAAAACTGTTTTTT,CATSREDGVAKLFF
TRBV9,-,TRBJ1-2,TRBD1,TGTGCCAGCAGCGTAGAGTTCCCGGGGTTGACAGGGACCCCCTATGGCTACACCTTC,CASSVEFPGLTGTPYGYTF
TRBV7-9,once,TRBJ1-6,-,TGTGCCAGCAGCCCAGGGCGGGGCCTCGGGCCCCTCCACTTT,CASSPGRGLGPLHF
TRBV5-6,-,TRBJ2-3,-,TGTGCCAGCAACTCCGTCAGGGCGACAGATACGCAGTATTTT,CASNSVRATDTQYF